These 26 T cell receptor beta chains were all obtained from the same sample, sequenced in a study of blood T cell repertoires in COVID-19. Sequenced by immunoSEQ multiplex PCR; TCRdb stores in-frame clones only, minus some. The profile shows just over 6,000 clones, roughly 89% of them singletons. Material for sequencing was peripheral blood. The receptors here all came from a human donor in a cohort sampled during active COVID-19.

The chain couples TRBV6-6 to TRBJ2-1, with D tentatively TRBD1 (5 bases). V was trimmed by 6 bases and J by 0 bases, leaving 15 bases between them. CDR3 length equals 16 residues. The germline V gene has CDR1 MNHNY and CDR2 SVGAGI (reference sequence). In nucleotides, the CDR3 is TGTGCCAGCAGGTGGGGCGAAGACCCCTCCTACAATGAGCAGTTCTTC. This codes for CASRWGEDPSYNEQFF.

J is TRBJ2-1 and V is TRBV4-3, with a tentative D call TRBD2 (6 bases). CDR1 LGHNA and CDR2 YSLEER come from the germline V gene. The ends were cut back, 0 bases at V and 1 base at J, with 7 bases in the middle. The CDR3 runs 15 residues. CDR3 amino acids: CASSQEEGSYNEQFF. CDR3 coding DNA: TGCGCCAGCAGCCAAGAGGAGGGTTCCTACAATGAGCAGTTCTTC.

The chain links TRBV3-1 (or the pseudogene TRBV3-2) to TRBJ2-3; tentative D call: TRBD2 (6 bases). Trimming removed 0 bases at V and 1 base at J, with 11 bases between. This CDR3 has 16 residues. Germline CDR1 and CDR2: LGHDT and YNNKEL (reference sequence). The CDR3 here is CASSQDAGTGTDTQYF. The CDR3 region has the DNA TGTGCCAGCAGCCAAGATGCGGGAACGGGCACAGATACGCAGTATTTT.

The CDR3 DNA follows: TGTGCCAGCAGTTTTTTCAGCTGGAGAGATAATTCACCCCTCCACTTT. Translated: CASSFFSWRDNSPLHF. The rearrangement joins TRBV28 to TRBJ1-6; D is ambiguous. The CDR3 sequence is 16 residues long. Trimming cost V 3 bases and J 5 bases, with 14 bases left between them. Germline V lookup: CDR1 MDHEN, CDR2 SYDVKM.

CDR3 DNA sequence: TGCAGCGTTGGTCAGGGGTACTACGAGCAGTACTTC. Protein sequence: CSVGQGYYEQYF. The V gene is TRBV29-1, the J gene TRBJ2-7; the D gene is possibly TRBD1 (6 bases). The V gene lost 4 bases and the J gene lost 3 bases, with 10 bases spanning the gap. The CDR3 extends over 12 amino acids. CDR1 is SQVTM and CDR2 is ANQGSEA in the germline V gene.

The rearrangement uses TRBV27 and TRBJ2-1, with D maybe TRBD1 (6 bases). This CDR3 spans 16 amino acids. Germline-derived CDR1 and CDR2 are MNHEY and SMNVEV (reference sequence). V was clipped by 3 bases and J by 7 bases, with 19 bases between them. In DNA form, the CDR3 reads TGTGCCAGCAGTTTCTCCCACGGACAGACTGGAAATGAGCAGTTCTTC. Its translation: CASSFSHGQTGNEQFF.

The J gene is TRBJ2-7, the V gene TRBV5-4; the match to TRBD1 covers 7 bases. Per the germline V gene, CDR1 is SGHNT and CDR2 is YYREEE (reference sequence). Trimming cost V 3 bases and J 2 bases; bases outside gene matches: 5. The CDR3 runs to 14 residues. CDR3 bases: TGTGCCAGCAGCTACGGGACAGCCGCCTACGAGCAGTACTTC. Amino acids: CASSYGTAAYEQYF.

The chain couples TRBV4-2 to TRBJ1-5; D is possibly TRBD1 (5 bases). The ends were cut back, 0 bases at V and 2 bases at J, with 23 bases in the middle. This CDR3 is built from 20 residues. Germline CDR1 LGHNA, CDR2 YNFKEQ. In nucleotides, the CDR3 is TGTGCCAGCAGCCAAGATCTTACGGGGCGGAGGGGTATGGGCAATCAGCCCCAGCATTTT. Its protein product is CASSQDLTGRRGMGNQPQHF.

V usage is TRBV5-8 and J usage is TRBJ1-1, with 11 bases identical to TRBD1. The germline gives CDR1 SGHTS, CDR2 YDEGEE. V trimming: 3 bases; J trimming: 5 bases; junction bases outside the gene matches: 15. This CDR3 spans 18 amino acids. CDR3 nucleotide sequence: TGTGCCAGCAGCTCCGCTGAGCTGGGACAGGGGGAATGGACTGAAGCTTTCTTT. Protein product: CASSSAELGQGEWTEAFF.

The J gene is TRBJ2-7, the V gene TRBV6-5; 12 bases are a match to TRBD2. V was clipped by 5 bases and J by 3 bases; unmatched bases: 5. In germline, CDR1 is MNHEY, CDR2 SVGAGI. This CDR3 has 15 residues. The CDR3 is CASSIMGLAGYEQYF. The DNA for the CDR3 is TGTGCCAGCAGTATTATGGGACTAGCGGGCTACGAGCAGTACTTC.

The rearrangement joins TRBV10-3 to TRBJ2-1; 16 positions match TRBD2. Per the germline V gene, CDR1 is ENHRY and CDR2 is SYGVKD. The junction had 7 bases not matched to a gene; V was cut back by 3 bases and J by 2 bases. The CDR3 is 19 residues long. CDR3 bases: TGTGCCATCAGTGAATCCGGGACTAGCGGGAGGGGCCCCTACAATGAGCAGTTCTTC. Its protein product is CAISESGTSGRGPYNEQFF.

The V gene is TRBV28, the J gene TRBJ2-5; perhaps TRBD1 as D (5 bases). Germline CDR1 reads MDHEN; CDR2 reads SYDVKM. The V and J ends lost 4 bases and 4 bases respectively, with 19 bases between them. The CDR3 is 16 amino acids. CDR3 residues: CASSSQQGASGETQYF. The DNA for the CDR3 is TGTGCCAGCAGTTCCCAACAAGGGGCGAGTGGAGAGACCCAGTACTTC.

The gene calls are TRBV7-7 and TRBJ2-1; TRBD2 agrees at 11 bases. The CDR3 length is 15 residues. The ends lost 6 bases at V and 6 bases at J; junction bases unmatched: 7. CDR1 and CDR2 (germline): SSHAT, FNYEAQ (reference sequence). The DNA for the CDR3 is TGTGCCAGCAGTCTAGCGGGAGGTGCTTTCAATGAGCAGTTCTTC. The encoded protein is CASSLAGGAFNEQFF. The full variable domain, in which reference TRBV7-7 and TRBJ2-1 provide the parts outside the CDR3, is GAGVSQSPRYKVTKRGQDVTLRCDPISSHATLYWYQQALGQGPEFLTYFNYEAQPDKSGLPSDRFSAERPEGSISTLTIQRTEQRDSAMYRCASSLAGGAFNEQFFGPGTRLTVL.

V gene TRBV7-2 combines with J gene TRBJ1-1, with TRBD1 as a possible D gene (6 bases). Trimming cost V 6 bases and J 5 bases, with 13 bases left between them. The CDR3 consists of 13 residues. The V gene's germline CDR1 is SGHTA and CDR2 FQGNSA. CDR3 sequence: CASRDYRETEAFF. CDR3 nucleotides: TGTGCCAGCAGAGATTACAGGGAGACTGAAGCTTTCTTT.

The J gene is TRBJ1-4, the V gene TRBV5-1, with D tentatively TRBD1 (5 bases). The germline V and J ends were trimmed by 4 bases and 0 bases, with 10 bases remaining between them. CDR3 length equals 15 residues. Germline V CDR1 and CDR2: SGHRS, YFSETQ. The CDR3 loop is CASSRLQATNEKLFF. The CDR3 region has the DNA TGCGCCAGCAGCCGTCTACAGGCAACTAATGAAAAACTGTTTTTT.

The CDR3 region is CASSERQGANAAFF. The CDR3 nucleotides are TGTGCCAGCAGTGAACGGCAGGGGGCGAATGCAGCTTTCTTT. This chain links TRBV6-1 with TRBJ1-1; 8 nucleotides line up with TRBD1. CDR1 is MNHNS and CDR2 is SASEGT in the germline V gene. The ends lost 2 bases at V and 10 bases at J; junction bases unmatched: 9. The CDR3 covers 14 residues.

This sequence joins TRBV18 and TRBJ2-3; D not certain. Trimming pared 2 bases from V and 0 bases from J, leaving 12 bases between. The CDR3 has 16 amino acids. Per the germline V gene, CDR1 is KGHSH and CDR2 is LQKENI. This CDR3 is CASSPSKAESTDTQYF. The CDR3 DNA follows: TGTGCCAGCTCACCAAGTAAGGCGGAAAGCACAGATACGCAGTATTTT. The entire variable domain, with the rest obtained from reference TRBV18 and TRBJ2-3, is as follows: NAGVMQNPRHLVRRRGQEARLRCSPMKGHSHVYWYRQLPEEGLKFMVYLQKENIIDESGMPKERFSAEFPKEGPSILRIQQVVRGDSAAYFCASSPSKAESTDTQYFGPGTRLTVL.

The table lists this clone with a count of one. This chain uses TRBV7-9 with TRBJ2-5; TRBD1 might be the D (7 bases). The CDR3 is made up of 14 amino acids. The germline gives CDR1 SEHNR, CDR2 FQNEAQ (reference sequence). Trimming cost V 8 bases and J 8 bases, with 21 bases left between them. CDR3 coding DNA: TGTGCCAGCTCCCCCTTCAGGGGGGTAGGAACCCAGTACTTC. This sequence encodes CASSPFRGVGTQYF. Drawing the rest from reference TRBV7-9 and TRBJ2-5, the complete variable domain is DTGVSQNPRHKITKRGQNVTFRCDPISEHNRLYWYRQTLGQGPEFLTYFQNEAQLEKSRLLSDRFSAERPKGSFSTLEIQRTEQGDSAMYLCASSPFRGVGTQYFGPGTRLLVL.

The chain has TRBV12-3 or TRBV12-4 and TRBJ1-2, with 8 bases aligning to TRBD1. The V and J ends lost 9 bases and 5 bases, in that order; junction bases with no gene match: 8. The CDR3 spans 13 residues. CDR3 protein: CASTGGLGYGYTF. As DNA, the CDR3 is TGTGCCAGTACAGGGGGGTTGGGGTATGGCTACACCTTC.

The V call is TRBV6-5, the J call TRBJ2-3, with 14 bases lining up with TRBD2. This CDR3 spans 16 amino acids. The V gene end was trimmed by 4 bases and the J gene end by 5 bases; junction bases not matched to a gene: 5. Germline-derived CDR1 and CDR2 are MNHEY and SVGAGI. DNA for the CDR3: TGTGCCAGCAGTTCCTCCGGGACTAGCGGGAGAGATACGCAGTATTTT. It is translated as CASSSSGTSGRDTQYF.

CDR3 DNA sequence: TGTGCCAGCAGCGCCTTAGCCCCAGCGGGGGTCGGGGAGCTGTTTTTT. This sequence encodes CASSALAPAGVGELFF. V and J are TRBV13 and TRBJ2-2; TRBD2 agrees at 8 bases. CDR1 and CDR2 (germline): PRHDT, FYEKMQ (reference sequence). With 5 bases clipped from V and 7 bases from J, the junction kept 12 bases outside the gene matches. This CDR3 comprises 16 residues.

This chain links TRBV24-1 with TRBJ2-2; D possibly corresponds to TRBD1 (5 bases). Germline CDR1 is KGHDR and CDR2 is SFDVKD. The CDR3 is 14 amino acids. V lost 1 base and J lost 4, with 6 bases in between. The CDR3 loop reads CATSDFRGTGELFF. The CDR3 nucleotides read TGTGCCACCAGTGATTTTAGGGGCACCGGGGAGCTGTTTTTT.

The chain uses TRBV11-2 and TRBJ2-6; D gene unclear. Deletions cut 5 bases from V and 1 base from J, with 6 bases between. The CDR3 length is 14 residues. CDR1 is SGHAT, CDR2 FQNNGV, per germline. Here the CDR3 reads CASSGDSGANVLTF. The CDR3 DNA follows: TGTGCCAGCAGCGGAGATTCTGGGGCCAACGTCCTGACTTTC.

This chain connects TRBV18 to TRBJ2-7; a weak D match, TRBD2 (5 bases). The V end was cut by 3 bases, the J end by 12 bases, with 21 bases between. Germline CDR1 is KGHSH and CDR2 is LQKENI. This CDR3 comprises 14 residues. CDR3: CASSPTGEGLVRYF. DNA of the CDR3: TGTGCCAGCTCACCCACCGGAGAGGGTTTAGTCCGGTACTTC. The full variable domain, completed using reference TRBV18 and TRBJ2-7, is NAGVMQNPRHLVRRRGQEARLRCSPMKGHSHVYWYRQLPEEGLKFMVYLQKENIIDESGMPKERFSAEFPKEGPSILRIQQVVRGDSAAYFCASSPTGEGLVRYFGPGTRLTVT.

This clone has only one observation. One junction end disagrees with the germline gene, perhaps due to a read error. The V and J genes are TRBV3-1 (or the pseudogene TRBV3-2) and TRBJ2-3; no definite D call. CDR1 LGHDT and CDR2 YNNKEL come from the germline V gene (reference sequence). CDR3 length: 13 amino acids. The CDR3 nucleotides read TGTGCCAGCAGCCAAGATTTAAGCCGATCCCCCCTTTTT. Its translation is CASSQDLSRSPLF.

The chain has TRBV4-3 and TRBJ2-7, with a tentative D call TRBD1 (5 bases). V lost 1 base and J lost 2, with 15 bases in between. CDR1 and CDR2 from the germline V gene are LGHNA and YSLEER. The CDR3 consists of 16 residues. The CDR3 DNA reads as TGCGCCAGCAGCCAAGGACCCTCCAAGGGGACCTACGAGCAGTACTTC. Translating gives CASSQGPSKGTYEQYF.